Listed below are T cell receptor beta chains from one sample, sequenced in a study of cytomegalovirus exposure and HLA in healthy donors. Libraries were prepared by immunoSEQ multiplex PCR; TCRdb keeps only in-frame clonotypes and omits some of them. The data contain 160,000 or so clones, approximately 88% of them singletons. The sample was PBMCs. The receptor source for this set is a woman younger than 45 in good health and CMV-seronegative. The CDR3 runs from the conserved cysteine through the conserved F or W. The D gene is left open where the match is weak. Size tells how often a clone was seen (once, few, many) or the class of an expanded clone, and some rows leave it out.

clone_size j_call v_call d_call cdr3_aa cdr3_nt
NA TRBJ1-2 TRBV5-1 NA CASSSDIYYGYTF TGCGCCAGCAGCTCGGACATCTACTATGGCTACACCTTC
NA TRBJ2-5 TRBV2 NA CASSDSQKETQYF TGTGCCAGCAGTGATTCCCAGAAAGAGACCCAGTACTTC
NA TRBJ2-7 TRBV4-2 NA CASSQVAATYEQYF TGTGCCAGCAGCCAAGTTGCGGCAACCTACGAGCAGTACTTC
NA TRBJ2-7 TRBV27 TRBD2 CASNPLSPAGLSYEQYF TGTGCCAGCAACCCCCTTTCCCCAGCGGGACTGTCCTACGAGCAGTACTTC
NA TRBJ1-2 TRBV7-8 NA CASSLANSGSTNYGYTF TGTGCCAGCAGCTTAGCGAACTCAGGGTCTACTAACTATGGCTACACCTTC
many TRBJ2-7 TRBV10-3 TRBD2 CAIRASGGTYEQYF TGTGCCATCAGAGCTAGCGGGGGGACCTACGAGCAGTACTTC
NA TRBJ2-5 TRBV9 TRBD1 CASSPQGQGQETQYF TGTGCCAGCAGCCCCCAGGGACAGGGGCAAGAGACCCAGTACTTC
NA TRBJ1-4 TRBV28 NA CASSSRINEKLFF TGTGCCAGCAGTTCCAGGATTAATGAAAAACTGTTTTTT
few TRBJ1-4 TRBV5-1 NA CASSSGSTGLGEKLFF TGCGCCAGCAGCTCAGGAAGTACAGGGTTGGGTGAAAAACTGTTTTTT
NA TRBJ2-7 TRBV9 NA CASSGGGLQDYEQYF TGTGCCAGCAGCGGGGGGGGGCTACAGGACTACGAGCAGTACTTC
NA TRBJ2-2 TRBV27 TRBD2 CASTRTSGTLRPGELFF TGTGCCAGCACCCGGACTAGCGGTACCCTTAGGCCCGGGGAGCTGTTTTTT
NA TRBJ2-3 TRBV4-1 NA CASSQDDWAGREADTQYF TGCGCCAGCAGCCAAGACGATTGGGCGGGAAGAGAGGCAGATACGCAGTATTTT
NA TRBJ2-3 TRBV15 TRBD1 CATKPGQGSDTQYF TGTGCCACCAAACCGGGACAGGGATCCGATACGCAGTATTTT
NA TRBJ2-7 TRBV19 NA CASTTAKGSFEQYF TGTGCCAGTACCACAGCGAAGGGGTCCTTCGAGCAGTACTTC
NA TRBJ2-1 TRBV5-6 NA CASSPWTFPSSYNEQFF TGTGCCAGCAGCCCATGGACTTTTCCAAGCTCCTACAATGAGCAGTTCTTC
NA TRBJ2-6 TRBV6-1 NA CASSLDSSGANVLTF TGTGCCAGCAGCTTAGACAGCTCTGGGGCCAACGTCCTGACTTTC
once TRBJ2-3 TRBV6-5 TRBD2 CASSFTAGGSDTQYF TGTGCCAGCAGTTTCACAGCGGGGGGGTCGGATACGCAGTATTTT